The 26 T cell receptor beta chains below were found in one sample sequenced in a study of lymphopenia after photon versus proton radiotherapy. Clones were sequenced by immunoSEQ multiplex PCR, and TCRdb holds only the in-frame ones, with some missing. The table has some 25,000 clones, less than 90% seen once. Here the sequenced sample was peripheral blood, taken from a patient treated with photon-based radiotherapy. These receptors all come from a woman aged 45-65 years with pancreatic cancer.

This chain uses TRBV7-2 with TRBJ2-3; D not certain. CDR3 length: 15 residues. Per the germline V gene, CDR1 is SGHTA and CDR2 is FQGNSA. The germline V and J ends were trimmed by 1 base and 2 bases, with 10 bases remaining between them. The CDR3, as DNA: TGTGCCAGCAGCTTAGTTGTCACTTCCACAGATACGCAGTATTTT. It is translated as CASSLVVTSTDTQYF.

The chain employs TRBV5-6 and TRBJ1-1; possible D gene TRBD1, 5 bases. The V gene's germline CDR1 is SGHDT and CDR2 YYEEEE. The CDR3 consists of 15 residues. Trimming cost V 4 bases and J 5 bases, with 18 bases left between them. CDR3 region: CASSPWGNPGTEAFF. The DNA for the CDR3 is TGTGCCAGCAGCCCCTGGGGCAACCCGGGAACTGAAGCTTTCTTT.

The chain carries TRBV6-5 and TRBJ1-3; D remains unclear. The CDR3 is 15 amino acids. V was shortened by 6 bases and J by 0 bases, with 12 bases between the two germline ends. Germline CDR1 is MNHEY and CDR2 is SVGAGI. The CDR3: CASRPTLSSGNTIYF. The CDR3, as DNA: TGTGCCAGCAGGCCCACATTGAGCTCTGGAAACACCATATATTTT.

The V call is TRBV19, the J call TRBJ2-1; D might be TRBD1 (5 bases). Per germline, CDR1 LNHDA and CDR2 SQIVND (reference sequence). The V and J ends lost 6 bases and 3 bases respectively, with 15 bases between them. This CDR3 is 15 amino acids long. The CDR3 DNA follows: TGTGCCAGTAGAGTACAGGCACGCAGCTACAATGAGCAGTTCTTC. It encodes CASRVQARSYNEQFF.

V is TRBV6-5 and J is TRBJ1-2; D might be TRBD1 (6 bases). In germline, CDR1 is MNHEY, CDR2 SVGAGI. The CDR3 covers 14 residues. With 2 bases removed from V and 7 bases from J, the gap between germline ends came to 14 bases. The CDR3 nucleotides read TGTGCCAGCAGTTACCAACCCGGGGGCAGTGGCTACACCTTC. Protein product: CASSYQPGGSGYTF.

The chain carries TRBV13 and TRBJ1-1, with 8 bases matching TRBD1. Per germline, CDR1 PRHDT and CDR2 FYEKMQ (reference sequence). The CDR3 has 20 residues. Trimming at V came to 5 bases and at J to 0 bases, leaving 20 bases not matched to a gene. The CDR3 reads CASSLYTRRQGQTMNTEAFF. The CDR3, as DNA: TGTGCCAGCAGCCTCTATACACGCCGACAGGGGCAAACGATGAACACTGAAGCTTTCTTT.

The chain has TRBV19 and TRBJ1-1; possible D gene TRBD1, 6 bases. This CDR3 contains 14 residues. V dropped 1 base and J dropped 5 bases, with 11 bases sitting between them. CDR1 LNHDA and CDR2 SQIVND come from the germline V gene (reference sequence). CDR3 in amino acids: CASSIGQGRTEAFF. The CDR3 DNA is TGTGCCAGTAGTATAGGTCAGGGGAGAACTGAAGCTTTCTTT.

The chain carries TRBV6-6 and TRBJ2-2, with a tentative D call TRBD2 (7 bases). V lost 5 bases to trimming and J lost 2 bases, with 15 bases between them. The CDR3 runs to 16 residues. Germline V gives CDR1 MNHNY, CDR2 SVGAGI (reference sequence). CDR3 coding DNA: TGTGCCAGCAGTCTTCAGAGGGGGGGTAACACCGGGGAGCTGTTTTTT. This sequence encodes CASSLQRGGNTGELFF.

This clone occurred a few times. The gene calls are TRBV5-1 and TRBJ2-4; no clear D gene. Germline lookup yields CDR1 SGHRS and CDR2 YFSETQ. Trimming removed 0 bases at V and 9 bases at J, with 7 bases between. This CDR3 spans 12 amino acids. Here the CDR3 reads CASSLDEGIQYF. CDR3 DNA sequence: TGCGCCAGCAGCTTGGACGAAGGCATTCAGTACTTC.

This clone has only a few counts. The chain has TRBV18 and TRBJ2-5, with D maybe TRBD2 (7 bases). Germline-derived CDR1 and CDR2 are KGHSH and LQKENI. This CDR3 comprises 19 residues. The V and J ends lost 0 bases and 5 bases respectively, with 25 bases between them. The CDR3 bases are TGTGCCAGCTCACCACCGACCGAGAAGGCGGAGGGGGGGGAGGAGACCCAGTACTTC. Its protein product is CASSPPTEKAEGGEETQYF.

The gene calls are TRBV29-1 and TRBJ2-1, with D perhaps matching TRBD1 (5 bases). Looked up from germline, CDR1 is SQVTM and CDR2 is ANQGSEA. V was clipped by 7 bases and J by 0 bases, with 13 bases between them. This CDR3 comprises 14 residues. CDR3: CSAKDTSSYNEQFF. Written as DNA, the CDR3 is TGCAGCGCCAAGGACACGAGCTCCTACAATGAGCAGTTCTTC.

This clone was observed a handful of times. The chain uses TRBV4-2 and TRBJ1-5, with TRBD1 matching over 11 bases. Trimming cost V 1 base and J 3 bases; bases outside gene matches: 2. Per germline, CDR1 LGHNA and CDR2 YNFKEQ. The CDR3 is 16 amino acids. CDR3 region: CASSQAGQGVNQPQHF. CDR3 coding DNA: TGTGCCAGCAGCCAAGCGGGACAGGGGGTCAATCAGCCCCAGCATTTT.

The V and J genes are TRBV4-3 and TRBJ2-7, with a possible D match to TRBD1 (6 bases). The CDR3 runs 20 residues. The germline V gene has CDR1 LGHNA and CDR2 YSLEER. V was trimmed by 1 base and J by 2 bases, leaving 27 bases between them. CDR3 region: CASSQGLIITVQGKPYEQYF. The DNA for the CDR3 is TGCGCCAGCAGCCAAGGATTAATTATTACGGTCCAGGGGAAGCCCTACGAGCAGTACTTC.

The chain joins TRBV6-6 to TRBJ2-1, with TRBD1 as a possible D gene (6 bases). V lost 1 base and J lost 0, with 7 bases in between. Per germline, CDR1 MNHNY and CDR2 SVGAGI (reference sequence). This CDR3 has 15 residues. In DNA, the CDR3 is TGTGCCAGCAGTTACTTGGACAGCTCCTACAATGAGCAGTTCTTC. This translates into CASSYLDSSYNEQFF.

The chain uses TRBV9 and TRBJ2-3; 11 bases fit TRBD2. The ends lost 0 bases at V and 7 bases at J; junction bases unmatched: 4. Germline V gene sequence: CDR1 SGDLS, CDR2 YYNGEE. The CDR3 is made up of 15 amino acids. The CDR3 coding sequence is TGTGCCAGCAGCGTAGACCCGACTAGCGGGAATACGCAGTATTTT. Translated: CASSVDPTSGNTQYF.

This chain connects TRBV19 to TRBJ2-1; 9 bases match TRBD1. The CDR3 has 13 amino acids. Losses at the gene ends were 3 bases for V and 8 bases for J; bases not matched to a gene: 2. The germline V gene has CDR1 LNHDA and CDR2 SQIVND (reference sequence). The CDR3 DNA follows: TGTGCCAGTAGTATCTGGACAGGGGATGAGCAGTTCTTC. Its protein is CASSIWTGDEQFF.

The chain carries TRBV10-1 and TRBJ2-3; 8 bases match TRBD1. V trimming: 6 bases; J trimming: 2 bases; junction bases outside the gene matches: 7. CDR1 WNHNN and CDR2 SYGVQD come from the germline V gene (reference sequence). The CDR3 spans 15 residues. CDR3 amino acids: CASRAGTGITDTQYF. DNA of the CDR3: TGCGCCAGCAGGGCCGGGACAGGAATCACAGATACGCAGTATTTT.

The chain is built from TRBV9 and TRBJ2-2, with 8 bases fitting TRBD2. The germline CDR1 and CDR2 sequences are SGDLS and YYNGEE. With V trimmed by 4 bases and J by 3 bases, 14 bases remained unmatched. The CDR3 runs 18 residues. CDR3 sequence reads: CASSYQRERGLDTGELFF. As DNA, the CDR3 is TGTGCCAGCAGCTATCAAAGAGAGCGGGGGCTGGACACCGGGGAGCTGTTTTTT.

This chain joins TRBV4-3 and TRBJ1-2; TRBD1 is a possible D gene (6 bases). The CDR3 consists of 16 residues. Germline V gene data show CDR1 as LGHNA and CDR2 as YSLEER. The V and J ends lost 0 bases and 4 bases respectively, with 15 bases between them. The DNA of the CDR3 is TGCGCCAGCAGCCAAGATGAGCGCAGGGGCGGCTATGGCTACACCTTC. This gives the protein CASSQDERRGGYGYTF.

This chain connects TRBV28 to TRBJ2-1, with 15 bases that match TRBD2. Germline V gene lookup returns CDR1 MDHEN and CDR2 SYDVKM. This CDR3 region has 17 residues. Trimming took 5 bases from V and 3 from J; bases not matched to a gene: 5. The CDR3 loop is CASSGWTSGRDYNEQFF. The CDR3 DNA is TGTGCCAGCAGTGGGTGGACTAGCGGGAGGGACTACAATGAGCAGTTCTTC.

V gene TRBV28 combines with J gene TRBJ1-1, with D perhaps TRBD1 (5 bases). CDR3 length: 18 amino acids. Germline-derived CDR1 and CDR2 are MDHEN and SYDVKM. Trimming took off 5 bases at V and 0 bases at J, with 22 bases between the two ends. The CDR3 spells CASSPLGGGLRMNTEAFF. The DNA of the CDR3 is TGTGCCAGCAGTCCCCTGGGCGGGGGTCTCCGCATGAACACTGAAGCTTTCTTT.

The chain recombines TRBV7-9 with TRBJ2-5, with 15 bases that match TRBD2. The germline gives CDR1 SEHNR, CDR2 FQNEAQ (reference sequence). This CDR3 region has 19 residues. Trimming took 1 base from V and 1 from J; bases not matched to a gene: 7. The DNA for the CDR3 is TGTGCCAGCAGCTTAGGCGGACTAGCGGGAGGGCTCTTCCAAGAGACCCAGTACTTC. It translates to CASSLGGLAGGLFQETQYF.

The genes are TRBV27 and TRBJ2-1; 11 nucleotides agree with TRBD2. The V gene's germline CDR1 is MNHEY and CDR2 SMNVEV (reference sequence). The CDR3 loop spans 17 amino acids. The ends lost 3 bases at V and 7 bases at J; junction bases unmatched: 11. The CDR3 sequence is CASSFELLAGGGNEQFF. In nucleotides, the CDR3 is TGTGCCAGCAGTTTCGAGTTGCTAGCGGGAGGTGGAAATGAGCAGTTCTTC.

The genes are TRBV28 and TRBJ2-1; 8 bases match TRBD1. Germline CDR1 is MDHEN and CDR2 is SYDVKM. The V segment lost 7 bases and the J segment 4 bases; nucleotides outside the gene matches: 9. The CDR3 runs to 15 residues. CDR3 region: CASTPTGGPYNEQFF. The CDR3, as DNA: TGTGCCAGCACCCCCACAGGGGGGCCTTACAATGAGCAGTTCTTC.

In its sample, this clone was seen a few times. The genes are TRBV11-3 and TRBJ2-7; TRBD2 is a possible D gene (6 bases). V was cut by 6 bases and J by 7 bases, with 13 bases left in between. This CDR3 has 12 residues. Germline V lookup: CDR1 SGHNT, CDR2 YENEEA. CDR3 amino acids: CASSSGEGEQYF. CDR3 bases: TGTGCCAGCAGTTCGGGAGAAGGGGAGCAGTACTTC.

This clone was observed a single time. The chain employs TRBV7-2 and TRBJ2-5; 9 nucleotides align to TRBD2. Germline-derived CDR1 and CDR2 are SGHTA and FQGNSA. Trimming at V came to 3 bases and at J to 5 bases, leaving 10 bases not matched to a gene. The CDR3 consists of 16 residues. The CDR3 region is CASSFEAGTSKETQYF. The CDR3 DNA reads as TGTGCCAGCAGCTTTGAGGCGGGGACTAGCAAGGAGACCCAGTACTTC.